This T cell receptor beta chain emerged from a study of blood T cell repertoires in COVID-19. The CDR3 loop spans 16 amino acids. V dropped 2 bases and J dropped 3; count of bases not matched to a gene: 7. Looked up from germline, CDR1 is SEHNR and CDR2 is FQNEAQ (reference sequence). Clones were read by immunoSEQ multiplex PCR, and TCRdb kept only the in-frame ones, dropping some. The repertoire holds about 130,000 clones, with roughly 74% as singletons. The TCR sequence derives from a man at least 80 years old with COVID-19, enrolled during active disease. This chain connects TRBV7-9 to TRBJ2-7; 10 nucleotides match TRBD2. Sequencing used peripheral blood. This CDR3 is CASSLFSGLAIYEQYF. The CDR3 region has the DNA TGTGCCAGCAGCTTATTCTCGGGACTAGCGATCTACGAGCAGTACTTC.